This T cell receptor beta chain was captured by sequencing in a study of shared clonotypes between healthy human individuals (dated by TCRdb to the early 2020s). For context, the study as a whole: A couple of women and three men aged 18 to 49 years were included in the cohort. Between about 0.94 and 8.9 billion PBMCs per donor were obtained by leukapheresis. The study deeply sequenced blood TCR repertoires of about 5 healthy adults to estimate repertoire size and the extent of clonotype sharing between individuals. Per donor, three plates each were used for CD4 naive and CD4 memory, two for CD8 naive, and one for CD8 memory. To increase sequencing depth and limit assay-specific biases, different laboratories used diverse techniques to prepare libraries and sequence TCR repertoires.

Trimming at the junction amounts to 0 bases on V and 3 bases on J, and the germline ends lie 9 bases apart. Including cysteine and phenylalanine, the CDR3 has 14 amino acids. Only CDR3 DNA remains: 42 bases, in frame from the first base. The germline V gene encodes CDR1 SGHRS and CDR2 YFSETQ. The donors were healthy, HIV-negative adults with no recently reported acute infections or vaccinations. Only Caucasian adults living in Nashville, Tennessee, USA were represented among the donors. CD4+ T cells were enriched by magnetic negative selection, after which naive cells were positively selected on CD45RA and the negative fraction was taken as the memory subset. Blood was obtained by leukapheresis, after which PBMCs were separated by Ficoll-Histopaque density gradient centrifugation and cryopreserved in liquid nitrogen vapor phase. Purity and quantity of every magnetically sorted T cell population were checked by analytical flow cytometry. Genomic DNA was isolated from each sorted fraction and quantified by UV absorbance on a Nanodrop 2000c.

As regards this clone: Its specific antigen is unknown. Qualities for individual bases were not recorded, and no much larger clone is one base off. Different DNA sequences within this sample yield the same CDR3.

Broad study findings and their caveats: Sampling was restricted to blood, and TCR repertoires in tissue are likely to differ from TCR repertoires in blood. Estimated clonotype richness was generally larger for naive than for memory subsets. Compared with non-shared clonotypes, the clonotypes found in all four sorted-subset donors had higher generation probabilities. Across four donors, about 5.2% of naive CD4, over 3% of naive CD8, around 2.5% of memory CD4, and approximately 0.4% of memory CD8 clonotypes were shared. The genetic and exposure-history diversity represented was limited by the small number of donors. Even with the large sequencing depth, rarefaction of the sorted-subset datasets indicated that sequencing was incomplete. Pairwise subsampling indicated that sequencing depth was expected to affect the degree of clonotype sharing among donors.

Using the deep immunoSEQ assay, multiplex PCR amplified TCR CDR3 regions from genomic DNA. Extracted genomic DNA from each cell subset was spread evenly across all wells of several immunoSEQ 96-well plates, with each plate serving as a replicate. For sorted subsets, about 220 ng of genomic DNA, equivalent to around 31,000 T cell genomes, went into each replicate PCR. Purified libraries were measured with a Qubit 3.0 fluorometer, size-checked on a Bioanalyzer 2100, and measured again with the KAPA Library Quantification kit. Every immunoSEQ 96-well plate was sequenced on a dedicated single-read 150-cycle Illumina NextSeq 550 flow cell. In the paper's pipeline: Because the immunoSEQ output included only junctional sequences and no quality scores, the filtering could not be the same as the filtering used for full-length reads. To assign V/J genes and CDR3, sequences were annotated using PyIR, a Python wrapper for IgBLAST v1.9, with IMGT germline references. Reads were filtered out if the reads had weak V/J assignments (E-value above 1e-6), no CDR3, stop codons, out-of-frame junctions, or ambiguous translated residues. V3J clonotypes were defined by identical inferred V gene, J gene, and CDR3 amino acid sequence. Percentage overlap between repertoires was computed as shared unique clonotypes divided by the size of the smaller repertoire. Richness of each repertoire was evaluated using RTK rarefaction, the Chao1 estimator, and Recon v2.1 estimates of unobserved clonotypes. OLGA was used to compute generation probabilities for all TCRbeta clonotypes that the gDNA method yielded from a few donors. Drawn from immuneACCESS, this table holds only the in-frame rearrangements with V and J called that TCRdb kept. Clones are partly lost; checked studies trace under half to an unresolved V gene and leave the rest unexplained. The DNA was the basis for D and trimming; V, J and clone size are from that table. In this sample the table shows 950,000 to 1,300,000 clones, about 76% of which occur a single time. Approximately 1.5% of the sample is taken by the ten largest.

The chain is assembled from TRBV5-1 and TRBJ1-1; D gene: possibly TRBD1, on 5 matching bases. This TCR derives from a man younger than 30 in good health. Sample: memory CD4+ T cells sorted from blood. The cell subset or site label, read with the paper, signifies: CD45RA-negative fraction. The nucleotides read TGCGCCAGCAGCTTGGCGGGAGGGGACACTGAAGCTTTCTTT. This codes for CASSLAGGDTEAFF.